Following are 2 T cell receptor beta chains from one sample sequenced in a study of T cell repertoires in cytomegalovirus infection. TCRdb itself ran the reads through MiXCR, one entry per CDR3 protein. The sample lists 510,000 or so distinct CDR3 sequences, approximately 25% occurring once. The sequencing input was PBMCs. The receptors here all came from a human donor in good health (CMV status not recorded). Some clones in this sample may be carry-over from other donors' samples.

This clonotype was counted at least ten times. The V call is TRBV7-2, the J call TRBJ2-5; tentative D call: TRBD2 (6 bases). Germline V gives CDR1 SGHTA, CDR2 FQGNSA. There are 14 residues in the CDR3. The V gene lost 5 bases and the J gene lost 0 bases, with 10 bases spanning the gap. The CDR3 is CASSVREYQETQYF. CDR3 DNA sequence: TGTGCCAGCAGCGTCCGGGAGTACCAAGAGACCCAGTACTTC. The complete variable domain, with remaining parts taken from reference TRBV7-2 and TRBJ2-5, reads GAGVSQSPSNKVTEKGKDVELRCDPISGHTALYWYRQSLGQGLEFLIYFQGNSAPDKSGLPSDRFSAERTGGSVSTLTIQRTQQEDSAVYLCASSVREYQETQYFGPGTRLLVL.

CDR3 bases: TGTGCCACGAGCGGATCCCAAGATACGCAGTATTTT. Translated: CATSGSQDTQYF. The genes are TRBV6-6 and TRBJ2-3, with D maybe TRBD2 (5 bases). V lost 10 bases and J 5 bases, leaving 13 bases between the germline ends. The CDR3 consists of 12 residues. From germline, CDR1 is MNHNY and CDR2 SVGAGI (reference sequence).